The 30 T cell receptor beta chains in this list originate from one sample, sequenced in a study of T cell responses to AZD1222 COVID-19 vaccine. Method: immunoSEQ multiplex PCR; TCRdb's copy keeps in-frame clones and lacks some. Among approximately 110,000 clones, 89% were seen once, and the ten largest hold about 40%. The specimen comprised peripheral blood, sampled 28 days after the second AZD1222 dose. The receptor set was obtained from an adult who received the AZD1222 COVID-19 vaccine.

This chain joins TRBV6-6 and TRBJ1-1, with D unclear. V was shortened by 3 bases and J by 0 bases, with 5 bases between the two germline ends. Germline CDR1 MNHNY, CDR2 SVGAGI (reference sequence). The CDR3 runs 13 residues. CDR3 region: CASSYVVNTEAFF. In DNA, the CDR3 is TGTGCCAGCAGTTATGTAGTGAACACTGAAGCTTTCTTT.

This clone was detected only once. The rearrangement links TRBV24-1 to TRBJ2-3, with 13 bases lining up with TRBD2. Germline V lookup: CDR1 KGHDR, CDR2 SFDVKD. This CDR3 contains 14 residues. With V trimmed by 12 bases and J by 6 bases, 8 bases remained unmatched. DNA for the CDR3: TGTGCCGCCGGGACTAGCGGGATTCGGGATACGCAGTATTTT. Translated, it gives CAAGTSGIRDTQYF.

This chain uses TRBV6-2 or TRBV6-3 with TRBJ1-4, with 9 nucleotides matching TRBD1. The germline gives CDR1 MNHEY, CDR2 SVGEGT. J lost 7 bases, V lost 2 bases, and 2 bases had no gene match. The CDR3 is 14 amino acids. The CDR3 region is CASSYGTGFEKLFF. The CDR3 coding sequence is TGTGCCAGCAGTTACGGGACAGGGTTTGAAAAACTGTTTTTT.

The chain combines TRBV18 with TRBJ2-7, with 7 bases matching TRBD1. V shed 2 bases and J 3 bases; nucleotides not matched to a gene: 7. CDR1 KGHSH and CDR2 LQKENI come from the germline V gene. This CDR3 is built from 15 residues. The CDR3 protein is CASSPDRAKLYEQYF. CDR3 in DNA: TGTGCCAGCTCACCAGACAGGGCGAAACTCTACGAGCAGTACTTC.

V is TRBV9 and J is TRBJ1-3; D call uncertain. CDR3 length: 14 residues. The V end lost 4 bases, the J end lost 0 bases, and 8 bases lay between the germline ends. Germline-derived CDR1 and CDR2 are SGDLS and YYNGEE. CDR3 region: CASSLHGSGNTIYF. The CDR3 DNA follows: TGTGCCAGCAGCTTACACGGCTCTGGAAACACCATATATTTT. Together with reference TRBV9 and TRBJ1-3, the CDR3 gives the full variable domain: DSGVTQTPKHLITATGQRVTLRCSPRSGDLSVYWYQQSLDQGLQFLIQYYNGEERAKGNILERFSAQQFPDLHSELNLSSLELGDSALYFCASSLHGSGNTIYFGEGSWLTVV.

The rearrangement links TRBV18 to TRBJ2-7, with TRBD1 matching over 8 bases. CDR1 KGHSH and CDR2 LQKENI come from the germline V gene. The CDR3 extends over 15 amino acids. V gave up 4 bases and J gave up 6 bases; unmatched junction bases: 11. CDR3 DNA sequence: TGTGCCAGCTCACTCACAACGACAGGGGTGGGCGAGCAGTACTTC. It translates to CASSLTTTGVGEQYF.

The chain joins TRBV5-5 to TRBJ1-2; 7 bases line up with TRBD1. CDR1 and CDR2 from the germline V gene are SGHKS and YYEKEE (reference sequence). This CDR3 has 14 residues. Trimming at V came to 0 bases and at J to 5 bases, leaving 4 bases not matched to a gene. The CDR3 DNA is TGTGCCAGCAGCTTGGGGCAGGGGGATTATGGCTACACCTTC. Protein product: CASSLGQGDYGYTF.

The rearrangement links TRBV27 to TRBJ1-5; no definite D call. Germline V CDR1 and CDR2: MNHEY, SMNVEV (reference sequence). The CDR3 length is 13 residues. Trimming cost V 6 bases and J 5 bases, with 11 bases left between them. The CDR3 here is CASSPIFDQPQHF. The DNA for the CDR3 is TGTGCCAGCAGCCCCATATTCGATCAGCCCCAGCATTTT.

This rearrangement joins TRBV6-2 or TRBV6-3 to TRBJ1-2, with TRBD1 as a possible D gene (6 bases). Trimming shortened V by 6 bases and J by 7 bases, and 15 bases separated the two germline ends. The V gene's germline CDR1 is MNHEY and CDR2 SVGEGT. The CDR3 extends over 13 amino acids. In nucleotides, the CDR3 is TGTGCCAGCAGCCTCGGCAGGGGAAGTGGCTACACCTTC. This encodes CASSLGRGSGYTF.

V gene TRBV19 combines with J gene TRBJ2-5, with D tentatively TRBD1 (6 bases). Germline CDR1 LNHDA, CDR2 SQIVND (reference sequence). The V gene lost 7 bases and the J gene lost 5 bases, with 17 bases spanning the gap. This CDR3 contains 14 residues. CDR3 nucleotide sequence: TGTGCCAGTAAATCAGTCGACAGGCCGGAGACCCAGTACTTC. This encodes CASKSVDRPETQYF.

DNA of the CDR3: TGTGCCAGCAGCTTTGGTCAGGGTAGCTCCTACGAGCAGTACTTC. Its translation: CASSFGQGSSYEQYF. V is TRBV5-5 and J is TRBJ2-7, with D possibly TRBD1 on 5 matching bases. The CDR3 consists of 15 residues. The germline V gene encodes CDR1 SGHKS and CDR2 YYEKEE (reference sequence). Deletions cut 2 bases from V and 0 bases from J, with 12 bases between.

The chain is built from TRBV9 and TRBJ2-7; 10 nucleotides align to TRBD1. Germline lookup yields CDR1 SGDLS and CDR2 YYNGEE. Trimming took 3 bases from V and 9 from J; bases not matched to a gene: 12. The CDR3 contains 15 residues. This chain's CDR3 is CASSDRDRGPRGQYF. CDR3 DNA: TGTGCCAGCAGCGACCGGGACAGGGGACCTAGAGGGCAGTACTTC.

The chain has TRBV9 and TRBJ2-2; D might be TRBD2 (5 bases). The CDR3 sequence is 15 residues long. CDR1 is SGDLS, CDR2 YYNGEE, per germline. Trimming cost V 3 bases and J 1 base, with 10 bases left between them. This CDR3 reads CASSGARGNTGELFF. CDR3 DNA: TGTGCCAGCAGCGGCGCACGGGGGAACACCGGGGAGCTGTTTTTT.

The V gene is TRBV7-8, the J gene TRBJ1-1, with 7 positions matching TRBD1. Looked up from germline, CDR1 is SGHVS and CDR2 is FQNEAQ. The CDR3 runs 13 residues. The junction had 4 bases not matched to a gene; V was cut back by 4 bases and J by 5 bases. CDR3 loop: CASSSGGGTEAFF. CDR3 nucleotide sequence: TGTGCCAGCAGCTCAGGGGGGGGGACTGAAGCTTTCTTT. Full variable domain (remainder filled in from reference TRBV7-8 and TRBJ1-1): GAGVSQSPRYKVAKRGQDVALRCDPISGHVSLFWYQQALGQGPEFLTYFQNEAQLDKSGLPSDRFFAERPEGSVSTLKIQRTQQEDSAVYLCASSSGGGTEAFFGQGTRLTVV.

The chain joins TRBV13 to TRBJ2-7; D gene uncertain. V shed 2 bases and J shed 6 bases, with 17 bases lying between them. Germline CDR1 reads PRHDT; CDR2 reads FYEKMQ (reference sequence). The CDR3 runs 15 residues. DNA for the CDR3: TGTGCCAGCAGCTTATTCTTTGGGGTCGGCGGCGAGCAGTACTTC. It yields the protein CASSLFFGVGGEQYF.

This chain connects TRBV19 to TRBJ1-4; tentatively, D is TRBD1 (6 bases). The V end lost 7 bases, the J end lost 0 bases, and 9 bases lay between the germline ends. Per the germline V gene, CDR1 is LNHDA and CDR2 is SQIVND (reference sequence). The CDR3 has 14 residues. The CDR3 region is CASTRTATNEKLFF. In DNA form, the CDR3 reads TGTGCCAGTACCCGGACAGCAACTAATGAAAAACTGTTTTTT.

The chain is built from TRBV11-2 and TRBJ2-7, with TRBD2 identical over 7 bases. This CDR3 spans 13 amino acids. The germline gives CDR1 SGHAT, CDR2 FQNNGV. The trim removed 8 bases at V and 7 bases at J, leaving 11 bases unmatched. CDR3 region: CASASSGIWEQYF. The CDR3 DNA reads TGTGCCAGCGCGTCGAGCGGGATTTGGGAGCAGTACTTC.

This chain joins TRBV6-5 and TRBJ1-5; 7 bases match TRBD1. V gave up 2 bases and J gave up 3 bases; unmatched junction bases: 7. Germline CDR1 reads MNHEY; CDR2 reads SVGAGI. The CDR3 loop spans 16 amino acids. The CDR3 nucleotides are TGTGCCAGCAGTTACATAGACAGGGACCCCAATCAGCCCCAGCATTTT. This translates into CASSYIDRDPNQPQHF.

The chain links TRBV7-2 to TRBJ1-3; perhaps TRBD1 as D (6 bases). The CDR3 loop spans 17 amino acids. CDR1 SGHTA and CDR2 FQGNSA come from the germline V gene. V lost 2 bases to trimming and J lost 6 bases, with 20 bases between them. CDR3: CASSLPIPRGLENTIYF. For the CDR3, the DNA is TGTGCCAGCAGCTTACCGATACCTAGGGGGTTGGAAAACACCATATATTTT.

The chain employs TRBV7-9 and TRBJ2-5, with TRBD1 matching over 8 bases. The CDR3 spans 13 residues. Germline V CDR1 and CDR2: SEHNR, FQNEAQ (reference sequence). The V segment lost 5 bases and the J segment 5 bases; nucleotides outside the gene matches: 4. This CDR3 reads CASSQTGVETQYF. The CDR3 coding sequence is TGTGCCAGCAGCCAGACAGGGGTGGAGACCCAGTACTTC.

J is TRBJ2-5 and V is TRBV6-5; 8 bases are a match to TRBD2. Losses at the gene ends were 2 bases for V and 5 bases for J; bases not matched to a gene: 7. The CDR3 covers 15 residues. The germline CDR1 and CDR2 sequences are MNHEY and SVGAGI. The CDR3, as DNA: TGTGCCAGCAGTTACCAGGGACTAGACATGGAGACCCAGTACTTC. It codes for CASSYQGLDMETQYF.

V is TRBV9 and J is TRBJ2-5; D gene uncertain. Germline loops: CDR1 SGDLS, CDR2 YYNGEE. V lost 4 bases, J lost 2 bases, and 6 bases lay in between. The CDR3 extends over 12 amino acids. The CDR3 loop reads CASSPNQETQYF. DNA of the CDR3: TGTGCCAGCAGCCCTAATCAAGAGACCCAGTACTTC.

J is TRBJ1-6 and V is TRBV7-2, with TRBD1 matching 8 bases. The CDR3 runs 15 residues. J lost 9 bases, V lost 1 base, and 5 bases had no gene match. Germline V gene sequence: CDR1 SGHTA, CDR2 FQGNSA. CDR3 coding DNA: TGTGCCAGCAGCTTAGTCCCAGGGGGCAGTTCACCCCTCCACTTT. Translation gives CASSLVPGGSSPLHF.

The V call is TRBV5-1, the J call TRBJ2-4; 7 bases line up with TRBD1. V lost 7 bases to trimming and J lost 1 base; unmatched junction nucleotides: 8. The germline V gene encodes CDR1 SGHRS and CDR2 YFSETQ. This CDR3 comprises 15 residues. This chain's CDR3 is CASQDRAGAKNIQYF. As DNA, the CDR3 is TGCGCCAGCCAAGACAGGGCCGGGGCCAAAAACATTCAGTACTTC.

The genes are TRBV24-1 and TRBJ2-1, with D perhaps matching TRBD1 (6 bases). The CDR3 has 14 residues. CDR1 and CDR2 (germline): KGHDR, SFDVKD. V gave up 4 bases and J gave up 4 bases, with 10 bases separating them. CDR3 DNA: TGTGCCACCAGTGACCATACAGGGTACAATGAGCAGTTCTTC. It codes for CATSDHTGYNEQFF.

The chain is built from TRBV7-2 and TRBJ1-3; D is uncertain. Trimming removed 11 bases from V and 0 bases from J, with 14 bases in between. This CDR3 has 14 residues. Germline loops: CDR1 SGHTA, CDR2 FQGNSA. The chain's CDR3 is CAAAQENSGNTIYF. The CDR3 coding sequence is TGTGCCGCCGCCCAGGAAAACTCTGGAAACACCATATATTTT.

The J gene is TRBJ2-6, the V gene TRBV12-3 or TRBV12-4; TRBD1 might be the D (5 bases). CDR3 length: 13 amino acids. The V gene lost 6 bases and the J gene lost 2 bases, with 5 bases spanning the gap. In DNA form, the CDR3 reads TGTGCCAGCAGAGGGGCTGGGGCCAACGTCCTGACTTTC. Translation gives CASRGAGANVLTF.

The chain links TRBV5-1 to TRBJ1-1; D is unresolved. The CDR3 spans 14 residues. The germline V and J ends were trimmed by 0 bases and 1 base, with 7 bases remaining between them. Germline lookup yields CDR1 SGHRS and CDR2 YFSETQ. The CDR3 coding sequence is TGCGCCAGCAGCTTGGGGGGATGGAACACTGAAGCTTTCTTT. It is translated as CASSLGGWNTEAFF.

V and J are TRBV30 and TRBJ1-2; no reliable D call. This CDR3 contains 14 residues. The germline gives CDR1 GTSNPN, CDR2 SVGIG (reference sequence). Trimming shortened V by 2 bases and J by 3 bases, and 13 bases separated the two germline ends. CDR3 DNA: TGTGCCTGGAGTTTGGTTCCCGAGGACTATGGCTACACCTTC. This sequence encodes CAWSLVPEDYGYTF. The whole variable domain, filled in from reference TRBV30 and TRBJ1-2, reads SQTIHQWPATLVQPVGSPLSLECTVEGTSNPNLYWYRQAAGRGLQLLFYSVGIGQISSEVPQNLSASRPQDRQFILSSKKLLLSDSGFYLCAWSLVPEDYGYTFGSGTRLTVV.

On this clone: This sample also contains other DNA sequences that code for the same CDR3. This rearrangement joins TRBV7-9 to TRBJ2-1; tentatively, D is TRBD1 (6 bases). From germline, CDR1 is SEHNR and CDR2 FQNEAQ (reference sequence). The CDR3 is 13 amino acids. V was shortened by 3 bases and J by 10 bases, with 13 bases between the two germline ends. The CDR3 DNA reads as TGTGCCAGCAGCTTGGGGGCTGGCGGGGAGCAGTTCTTC. Protein sequence: CASSLGAGGEQFF.